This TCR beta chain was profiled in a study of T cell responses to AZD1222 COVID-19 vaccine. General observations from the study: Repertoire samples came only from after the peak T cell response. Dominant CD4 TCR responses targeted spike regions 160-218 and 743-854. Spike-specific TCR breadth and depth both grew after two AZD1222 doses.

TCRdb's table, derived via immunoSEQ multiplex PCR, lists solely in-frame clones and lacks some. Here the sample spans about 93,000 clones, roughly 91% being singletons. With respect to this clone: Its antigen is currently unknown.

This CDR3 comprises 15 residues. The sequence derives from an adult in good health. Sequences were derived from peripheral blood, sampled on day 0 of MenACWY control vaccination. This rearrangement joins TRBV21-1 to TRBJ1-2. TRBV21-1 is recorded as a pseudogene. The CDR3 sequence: CASSNGSKVLDGYTF. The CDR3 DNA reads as TGTGCCAGCAGCAACGGGTCTAAAGTGCTGGATGGCTACACCTTC.